This TCR beta chain is from a study of blood T cell repertoires in COVID-19. Some clones are missing from TCRdb's copy, which holds only in-frame ones; the method was immunoSEQ multiplex PCR. The sample carries about 260,000 clones, 80% to 95% recorded once. Unmatched junction bases numbered 10, after V lost 6 bases and J lost 0 bases. Germline V gene lookup returns CDR1 SEHNR and CDR2 FQNEAQ (reference sequence). The CDR3 consists of 16 residues. The sequence derives from a person aged 18 to 29 with COVID-19, enrolled during active disease. The V gene is TRBV7-9, the J gene TRBJ2-7, with 8 bases lining up with TRBD2. Sample: peripheral blood. The CDR3 sequence is CASRREREGNSYEQYF. The CDR3 nucleotides are TGTGCCAGCAGACGGGAACGGGAGGGGAACTCCTACGAGCAGTACTTC. The entire variable domain, with the rest obtained from reference TRBV7-9 and TRBJ2-7, is as follows: DTGVSQNPRHKITKRGQNVTFRCDPISEHNRLYWYRQTLGQGPEFLTYFQNEAQLEKSRLLSDRFSAERPKGSFSTLEIQRTEQGDSAMYLCASRREREGNSYEQYFGPGTRLTVT.